Listed below are T cell receptor beta chains from one sample, sequenced in a study of T cell responses to AZD1222 COVID-19 vaccine. The assay was immunoSEQ multiplex PCR, and TCRdb's table has in-frame clones only and misses some. The sample lists over 100,000 clones, 87% seen once, with 5.2% in the top ten. This specimen was peripheral blood, taken on day 0 of AZD1222 vaccination. Receptor source: an adult in good health. Each CDR3 is given with its conserved first and last residue. Fields, in order: clone size, J gene, D gene, V gene, CDR3 DNA, CDR3 protein. The D gene is left open where the match is weak. Rows may omit the clone size; those that give it use once, few, many or a size class.

clone_size: NA; j_call: TRBJ1-2; d_call: TRBD1; v_call: TRBV5-4; cdr3_nt: TGTGCCAGCAGCTCAGTTACAGGGGACTATGGCTACACCTTC; cdr3_aa: CASSSVTGDYGYTF
clone_size: NA; j_call: TRBJ2-1; d_call: NA; v_call: TRBV28; cdr3_nt: TGTGCCAGCAGTTACGGGGGCAATGAGCAGTTCTTC; cdr3_aa: CASSYGGNEQFF
clone_size: NA; j_call: TRBJ1-4; d_call: NA; v_call: TRBV9; cdr3_nt: TGTGCCAGCAGCGTTGGGACCGATAATGAAAAACTGTTTTTT; cdr3_aa: CASSVGTDNEKLFF
clone_size: NA; j_call: TRBJ2-1; d_call: NA; v_call: TRBV19; cdr3_nt: TGTGCCAGTAGTATAGACAGGGACAATGAGCAGTTCTTC; cdr3_aa: CASSIDRDNEQFF
clone_size: NA; j_call: TRBJ2-5; d_call: NA; v_call: TRBV10-3; cdr3_nt: TGTGCCATCAGTGAGATCCGAAACCAAGAGACCCAGTACTTC; cdr3_aa: CAISEIRNQETQYF
clone_size: NA; j_call: TRBJ2-5; d_call: TRBD2; v_call: TRBV30; cdr3_nt: TGTGCCTGGCGGGGGGACCAAGAGACCCAGTACTTC; cdr3_aa: CAWRGDQETQYF
clone_size: NA; j_call: TRBJ1-2; d_call: NA; v_call: TRBV15; cdr3_nt: TGTGCCACCAGCAGAGATCCAAGGAACTATGGCTACACCTTC; cdr3_aa: CATSRDPRNYGYTF
clone_size: NA; j_call: TRBJ2-1; d_call: NA; v_call: TRBV7-9; cdr3_nt: TGTGCCAGCAGCTTAGCCCTCGGGACTGTCGGTAGGGAGCAGTTCTTC; cdr3_aa: CASSLALGTVGREQFF
clone_size: NA; j_call: TRBJ2-3; d_call: NA; v_call: TRBV7-9; cdr3_nt: TGTGCCAGCAGGCTTTGGAGGAGCACAGATACGCAGTATTTT; cdr3_aa: CASRLWRSTDTQYF
clone_size: NA; j_call: TRBJ1-1; d_call: NA; v_call: TRBV2; cdr3_nt: TGTGCCAGCAGGAGGGAGGGGGACACTGAAGCTTTCTTT; cdr3_aa: CASRREGDTEAFF
clone_size: NA; j_call: TRBJ1-2; d_call: NA; v_call: TRBV3-1/TRBV3-2; cdr3_nt: TGTGCCAGCAGCCAAGATCAGGTGTCCTATGGCTACACCTTC; cdr3_aa: CASSQDQVSYGYTF
clone_size: NA; j_call: TRBJ2-5; d_call: TRBD1; v_call: TRBV5-4; cdr3_nt: TGTGCCAGCAGCTTGGGCGGGACAGGGACAGAGACCCAGTACTTC; cdr3_aa: CASSLGGTGTETQYF
clone_size: NA; j_call: TRBJ2-7; d_call: NA; v_call: TRBV9; cdr3_nt: TGTGCCAGCAGCGTAGGGGTAGGGACCTACGAGCAGTACTTC; cdr3_aa: CASSVGVGTYEQYF
clone_size: NA; j_call: TRBJ2-7; d_call: NA; v_call: TRBV19; cdr3_nt: TGTGCCAGTAGCGTGGGACTGGCCTACGAGCAGTACTTC; cdr3_aa: CASSVGLAYEQYF
clone_size: once; j_call: TRBJ1-5; d_call: NA; v_call: TRBV30; cdr3_nt: TGTGCCTGGAGCCGAAACGACGGTCAGCCCCAGCATTTT; cdr3_aa: CAWSRNDGQPQHF
clone_size: NA; j_call: TRBJ1-6; d_call: NA; v_call: TRBV5-4; cdr3_nt: TGTGCCAGCAGCGTTCGACAGTATAATTCACCCCTCCACTTT; cdr3_aa: CASSVRQYNSPLHF
clone_size: NA; j_call: TRBJ1-4; d_call: NA; v_call: TRBV28; cdr3_nt: TGTGCCAGCAGTCTCGACATTAATGAAAAACTGTTTTTT; cdr3_aa: CASSLDINEKLFF
clone_size: NA; j_call: TRBJ1-1; d_call: NA; v_call: TRBV28; cdr3_nt: TGTGCCAGCAGTAGCCCGCAAACAGACCTGAACACTGAAGCTTTCTTT; cdr3_aa: CASSSPQTDLNTEAFF
clone_size: once; j_call: TRBJ2-4; d_call: NA; v_call: TRBV7-2; cdr3_nt: TGTGCCAGCAGCCAGGGGGGGCGCAAAAACATTCAGTACTTC; cdr3_aa: CASSQGGRKNIQYF
clone_size: NA; j_call: TRBJ1-1; d_call: TRBD1; v_call: TRBV4-1; cdr3_nt: TGCGCCAGCAGCCATTCTACAGGGGTAAGAACTGAAGCTTTCTTT; cdr3_aa: CASSHSTGVRTEAFF
clone_size: NA; j_call: TRBJ2-1; d_call: TRBD2; v_call: TRBV7-6; cdr3_nt: TGTGCCAGCAGCTCATCCGGGACTAGCGGGGTCTCCTACAATGAGCAGTTCTTC; cdr3_aa: CASSSSGTSGVSYNEQFF
clone_size: NA; j_call: TRBJ2-5; d_call: NA; v_call: TRBV11-2; cdr3_nt: TGTGCCAGCAGCCCGGGACGTCGCCAAGAGACCCAGTACTTC; cdr3_aa: CASSPGRRQETQYF
clone_size: NA; j_call: TRBJ1-6; d_call: NA; v_call: TRBV19; cdr3_nt: TGTGCCAGTAGTGGTGTACAGGATTCACCCCTCCACTTT; cdr3_aa: CASSGVQDSPLHF
clone_size: NA; j_call: TRBJ2-7; d_call: NA; v_call: TRBV14; cdr3_nt: TGTGCCAGCAGCCAGAAGAGATTAGTCAGGGGATACGAGCAGTACTTC; cdr3_aa: CASSQKRLVRGYEQYF
clone_size: few; j_call: TRBJ1-6; d_call: NA; v_call: TRBV7-9; cdr3_nt: TGTGCCAGCAGCTGGGACAATAATTCACCCCTCCACTTT; cdr3_aa: CASSWDNNSPLHF
clone_size: once; j_call: TRBJ2-3; d_call: NA; v_call: TRBV18; cdr3_nt: TGTGCCAGCTCACCACCGTCGGGGGTTACAGATACGCAGTATTTT; cdr3_aa: CASSPPSGVTDTQYF
clone_size: once; j_call: TRBJ2-1; d_call: NA; v_call: TRBV5-4; cdr3_nt: TGTGCCAGCAGCCTACAGACAGGTCCGCCCGGTGCCGCGCGGTTCTTC; cdr3_aa: CASSLQTGPPGAARFF
clone_size: few; j_call: TRBJ1-6; d_call: NA; v_call: TRBV7-2; cdr3_nt: TGTGCCAGCAGCTTAAGGGCCTCGGATTCACCCCTCCACTTT; cdr3_aa: CASSLRASDSPLHF
clone_size: NA; j_call: TRBJ2-2; d_call: NA; v_call: TRBV28; cdr3_nt: TGTGCCGGGGCCGGAAACACCGGGGAGCTGTTTTTT; cdr3_aa: CAGAGNTGELFF
clone_size: NA; j_call: TRBJ1-2; d_call: NA; v_call: TRBV28; cdr3_nt: TGTGCCAGCAGTTCCCCCCAGGGAGGGGCGGTGAGCTACACCTTC; cdr3_aa: CASSSPQGGAVSYTF
clone_size: once; j_call: TRBJ1-4; d_call: NA; v_call: TRBV6-2/TRBV6-3; cdr3_nt: TGTGCCAGCAGCCCTAACCGCTACGAAAAACTGTTTTTT; cdr3_aa: CASSPNRYEKLFF
clone_size: NA; j_call: TRBJ1-2; d_call: NA; v_call: TRBV15; cdr3_nt: TGTGCCACCAGCAGAGTAAGGGACAATTATGGCTACACCTTC; cdr3_aa: CATSRVRDNYGYTF
clone_size: few; j_call: TRBJ2-5; d_call: TRBD1; v_call: TRBV9; cdr3_nt: TGTGCCAGCAGCTCACAGACAGGGGAAGAGACCCAGTACTTC; cdr3_aa: CASSSQTGEETQYF
clone_size: NA; j_call: TRBJ2-6; d_call: NA; v_call: TRBV7-2; cdr3_nt: TGTGCCAGCAGCTTTAGTCCCTCTGGGGCCAACGTCCTGACTTTC; cdr3_aa: CASSFSPSGANVLTF
clone_size: NA; j_call: TRBJ2-3; d_call: NA; v_call: TRBV18; cdr3_nt: TGTGCCAGCGGGGGCCCCAACACAGATACGCAGTATTTT; cdr3_aa: CASGGPNTDTQYF
clone_size: NA; j_call: TRBJ1-2; d_call: NA; v_call: TRBV27; cdr3_nt: TGTGCCAGCAGTTTCTATGGCTACACCTTC; cdr3_aa: CASSFYGYTF
clone_size: NA; j_call: TRBJ2-3; d_call: NA; v_call: TRBV30; cdr3_nt: TGTGCCTGGAGTCGGGACCTCAGTGCAGATACGCAGTATTTT; cdr3_aa: CAWSRDLSADTQYF
clone_size: NA; j_call: TRBJ2-1; d_call: TRBD1; v_call: TRBV6-5; cdr3_nt: TGTGCCAGCAGCCGTGGGACAGGGGGCGAAGAGCAGTTCTTC; cdr3_aa: CASSRGTGGEEQFF
clone_size: NA; j_call: TRBJ2-1; d_call: NA; v_call: TRBV10-3; cdr3_nt: TGTGCCATCAGTGGGGGAAAGGGGCCTGGGTACAATGAGCAGTTCTTC; cdr3_aa: CAISGGKGPGYNEQFF
clone_size: few; j_call: TRBJ1-2; d_call: NA; v_call: TRBV6-5; cdr3_nt: TGTGCCAGCAGGAGGGACCGAACTAACTATGGCTACACCTTC; cdr3_aa: CASRRDRTNYGYTF
clone_size: NA; j_call: TRBJ2-5; d_call: NA; v_call: TRBV5-4; cdr3_nt: TGTGCCAGCAGCTTGGGGGGGCTGGAGGAGACCCAGTACTTC; cdr3_aa: CASSLGGLEETQYF